These T cell receptor beta chains were read from a single sample in a study of CD8 T cells in Susac syndrome. TCRdb independently ran MiXCR on the immunoSEQ multiplex PCR reads; one entry per CDR3 protein. The sample lists around 130,000 distinct CDR3 sequences, 65% to 90% occurring once. The material sequenced was CD8+ T cells from PBMCs. These receptors all come from a human donor with multiple sclerosis. Each CDR3 is given with its conserved first and last residue. D genes are given only for firm matches. The size entry is marked missing in some rows and otherwise reads once, few, many or a size class.

>TRBJ1-2|TRBV12-3/TRBV12-4|NA|once
CASSSPSSGGYTF
TGTGCCAGCAGTTCCCCTTCATCGGGTGGCTACACCTTC
>TRBJ1-1|TRBV20-1|NA|NA
CSARGGWGMNTEAFF
TGCAGTGCTAGAGGAGGTTGGGGGATGAACACTGAAGCTTTCTTT
>TRBJ2-1|TRBV4-1|TRBD2|NA
CASSQDAIAGGEQFF
TGCGCCAGCAGCCAAGATGCAATAGCGGGGGGTGAGCAGTTCTTC
>TRBJ2-7|TRBV24-1|NA|NA
CATRDSDSYEQYF
TGTGCCACCAGGGACAGTGATTCCTACGAGCAGTACTTC
>TRBJ1-1|TRBV19|NA|NA
CASSIFASGENTEAFF
TGTGCCAGTAGTATTTTTGCTTCAGGAGAGAACACTGAAGCTTTCTTT
>TRBJ2-1|TRBV29-1|TRBD2|NA
CSVEDWTSGRVEEQFF
TGCAGCGTTGAAGATTGGACTAGCGGGAGGGTAGAAGAGCAGTTCTTC
>TRBJ2-1|TRBV5-1|NA|few
CASSLESYNEQFF
TGCGCCAGCAGCCTCGAGAGTTACAATGAGCAGTTCTTC
>TRBJ1-1|TRBV30|TRBD1|NA
CAWRAPTGSTEAFF
TGTGCCTGGAGGGCTCCGACAGGGAGCACTGAAGCTTTCTTT
>TRBJ2-1|TRBV29-1|TRBD1|NA
CSVQLRTGYYNEQFF
TGCAGCGTCCAACTTCGGACAGGGTACTACAATGAGCAGTTCTTC
>TRBJ1-3|TRBV6-5|NA|NA
CASSGLGSGNTIYF
TGTGCCAGCAGTGGACTAGGCTCTGGAAACACCATATATTTT
>TRBJ2-1|TRBV27|TRBD1|NA
CASSSRDRDWSADDEQFF
TGTGCCAGCAGTTCCAGGGACAGAGACTGGTCCGCCGACGATGAGCAGTTCTTC
>TRBJ1-5|TRBV11-2|NA|NA
CASSLQPLRAGAVNQPQHF
TGTGCCAGCAGCTTACAACCCCTAAGGGCGGGGGCGGTCAATCAGCCCCAGCATTTT
>TRBJ1-1|TRBV7-9|NA|NA
CASVVGGPAVNTEAFF
TGTGCCAGCGTGGTAGGGGGACCCGCAGTGAACACTGAAGCTTTCTTT
>TRBJ1-2|TRBV11-2|NA|NA
CASSLGVYSPNYGYTF
TGTGCCAGCAGCTTAGGGGTCTACAGCCCTAACTATGGCTACACCTTC
>TRBJ2-2|TRBV24-1|NA|NA
CATSQRMADTGELFF
TGTGCCACCTCCCAGCGGATGGCGGACACCGGGGAGCTGTTTTTT
>TRBJ2-2|TRBV6-2/TRBV6-3|TRBD2|NA
CASTLVAGGTGELFF
TGTGCCAGCACCCTGGTGGCGGGAGGAACCGGGGAGCTGTTTTTT
>TRBJ2-7|TRBV7-9|NA|NA
CASSPSDRYEQYF
TGTGCCAGCAGCCCATCCGACAGGTACGAGCAGTACTTC
>TRBJ2-1|TRBV7-9|TRBD2|NA
CASSLGLAENNEQFF
TGTGCCAGCAGCTTGGGACTAGCGGAAAACAATGAGCAGTTCTTC
>TRBJ2-1|TRBV6-1|NA|NA
CASRPFLGQNNEQFF
TGTGCCAGCAGACCTTTCCTCGGACAAAACAATGAGCAGTTCTTC
>TRBJ2-1|TRBV12-5|TRBD1|NA
CASGPGQGGYNEQFF
TGTGCTAGTGGTCCCGGACAGGGAGGCTACAATGAGCAGTTCTTC